The rows below give T cell receptor beta chains drawn from one sample of a study of Ad26.COV2.S vaccination and SARS-CoV-2 variants. Repertoires were generated with immunoSEQ multiplex PCR, while TCRdb's copy carries only in-frame clones and drops some. The sample has about 320,000 clones; over 80% are singletons. The sample was peripheral blood, taken in a trial of Ad26.COV2.S vaccine versus placebo. The receptors stem from a person between 18 and 59 years old who received the Ad26.COV2.S COVID-19 vaccine or a placebo. CDR3s include the opening cysteine and the closing phenylalanine or tryptophan. The D gene is left open where the match is weak. Part of the rows lack a size; the others show once, few, many or a class for expanded clones.

v_gene	abundance	d_gene	j_gene	CDR3nt	CDR3aa
TRBV6-1	few	TRBD1	TRBJ1-1	TGTGCCAGCAGTGAAGGGACAGGCTGGGCTTTCTTT	CASSEGTGWAFF
TRBV3-1/TRBV3-2	few	-	TRBJ1-2	TGTGCCAGCAGCCAAGCATATTACGGGATCGGCTACACCTTC	CASSQAYYGIGYTF
TRBV9	few	-	TRBJ2-5	TGTGCCAGCAGCGTAGGGGGGGTCCGGGCAGGAGAGACCCAGTACTTC	CASSVGGVRAGETQYF
TRBV28	-	-	TRBJ1-3	TGTGCCAGCAGCGTGACACGAGCCCGAAACACCATATATTTT	CASSVTRARNTIYF
TRBV3-1/TRBV3-2	-	TRBD1	TRBJ2-7	TGTGCCAGCAGCCGTACCGGGACAGGCTCAGGCGAGCAGTACTTC	CASSRTGTGSGEQYF
TRBV5-5	once	TRBD2	TRBJ2-5	TGTGCCAGCAGCTTGCTAGCGGGGTACCAAGAGACCCAGTACTTC	CASSLLAGYQETQYF
TRBV12-3/TRBV12-4	-	TRBD1	TRBJ1-2	TGTGCCAGCAGTCCGGGACAGTATGGCTACACCTTC	CASSPGQYGYTF
TRBV4-2	-	TRBD1	TRBJ1-4	TGTGCCAGCAGCCAAGGTGGTAACAGGGGTAATGAAAAACTGTTTTTT	CASSQGGNRGNEKLFF
TRBV4-1	-	-	TRBJ2-7	TGCGCCAGTAGCCAAGATAGGGCCAATTACGAGCAGTACTTC	CASSQDRANYEQYF
TRBV9	-	TRBD1	TRBJ2-3	TGTGCCAGCAGCGCAGTTACAGGGGGCGCCTCAGATACGCAGTATTTT	CASSAVTGGASDTQYF
TRBV6-5	-	-	TRBJ2-3	TGTGCCAGCAGTAGTAAGGATACGCAGTATTTT	CASSSKDTQYF
TRBV6-5	-	-	TRBJ1-5	TGTGCCAGCATGTTAGGTACGAACAATCAGCCCCAGCATTTT	CASMLGTNNQPQHF
TRBV6-5	-	-	TRBJ1-4	TGTGCCAGCAGTTACTCCCCTTCACCAGGGGCGGCAAAACTGTTTTTT	CASSYSPSPGAAKLFF
TRBV7-6	once	-	TRBJ2-2	TGTGCCAGCAGTCTCGGCGGGTCCTACGACGGGGAGCTGTTTTTT	CASSLGGSYDGELFF
TRBV12-3/TRBV12-4	-	-	TRBJ1-6	TGTGCCAGCAGTTTAAGCGGCCATTCACCCCTCCACTTT	CASSLSGHSPLHF
TRBV5-6	-	-	TRBJ2-5	TGTGCCAGCAGCCCTGGTTACAGGGAATTCGGGGAGACCCAGTACTTC	CASSPGYREFGETQYF
TRBV27	-	TRBD1	TRBJ2-2	TGTGCCAGCAGTTGGTCGACAGGGGGAAACACCGGGGAGCTGTTTTTT	CASSWSTGGNTGELFF
TRBV3-1/TRBV3-2	-	-	TRBJ2-3	TGTGCCAGCAGCCGAGGGTCTCGGGGGACCCGCACAGATACGCAGTATTTT	CASSRGSRGTRTDTQYF
TRBV10-3	-	-	TRBJ1-1	TGTGCCATCAGTGATCAACCGAACACTGAAGCTTTCTTT	CAISDQPNTEAFF
TRBV13	-	TRBD1	TRBJ2-2	TGTGCCAGCAGCTTCATTCGGACAGGAACCTCGAGGTACACCGGGGAGCTGTTTTTT	CASSFIRTGTSRYTGELFF
TRBV12-3/TRBV12-4	-	-	TRBJ2-3	TGTGCCAGCAGTTTCGCAGATACGCAGTATTTT	CASSFADTQYF
TRBV29-1	once	-	TRBJ2-7	TGCAGCGTATACGGACCGACCTACGAGCAGTACTTC	CSVYGPTYEQYF
TRBV30	-	TRBD1	TRBJ2-7	TGTGCCTGGAGTTTCAGGGGGTACGAGCAGTACTTC	CAWSFRGYEQYF
TRBV4-1	few	TRBD1	TRBJ1-6	TGCGCCAGCAGCCAAGAGAGTGGACCGGGGACAGGGGGTAAGTCCCTCCACTTT	CASSQESGPGTGGKSLHF
TRBV27	-	-	TRBJ2-3	TGTGCCAGCAGTCCCAACCCCGATACGCAGTATTTT	CASSPNPDTQYF
TRBV2	-	-	TRBJ1-2	TGTGCCAGCAGTCCGGGACTTCATGGCTACACCTTC	CASSPGLHGYTF